This T cell receptor beta chain derives from a study of beta chain features in type 1 diabetes. The isolated RNA, all of it, was reverse transcribed, so expressed TCRB transcripts were what got sequenced. The method was immunoSEQ multiplex PCR; TCRdb's version includes in-frame clones alone and lacks a portion of them. The sample carries 150,000 to 200,000 clones, about 8.3% recorded once. Points from the study as a whole: It was possible that PCR favored shorter templates, equally so in patients and controls. The study found fewer insertions and more deletions at VDJ junctions in type 1 diabetes patients. TCRB CDR3 length was moderately but significantly reduced in all four CD4+ subsets of Type 1 diabetes patients.

CD45RO/CCR7/CD25/CD127/CD95/CD27 staining was used to isolate CD4+ naive, central memory, regulatory and stem cell-like memory cells by sorting. In the case of this clone: Its target is unknown.

V dropped 1 base and J dropped 6; count of bases not matched to a gene: 6. The CDR3 has 16 residues. Per the germline V gene, CDR1 is LGHNA and CDR2 is YSLEER. V and J are TRBV4-3 and TRBJ2-2; TRBD1 agrees at 9 bases. Sequenced material: central memory CD4+ T cells from blood. The source of this sequence is a young woman with type 1 diabetes. CDR3 DNA sequence: TGCGCCAGCAGCCAAGCGGGACAGGGAGTTTCCGGGGAGCTGTTTTTT. This gives the protein CASSQAGQGVSGELFF.